This T cell receptor beta chain was sequenced during a study of T cell changes during pregnancy in multiple sclerosis. Profiling relied on immunoSEQ multiplex PCR, and the TCRdb table lists in-frame clones only, not all of them. The data hold approximately 92,000 clones, with roughly 92% observed a single time. The sample here was peripheral blood, taken after pregnancy. This sequence was found in a female donor with multiple sclerosis, enrolled in a pregnancy study.

The CDR3 sequence is CASRRDRVPGNTIYF. The CDR3 region has the DNA TGTGCCAGTAGACGGGACAGGGTCCCTGGAAACACCATATATTTT. V is TRBV19 and J is TRBJ1-3; 9 bases are shared with TRBD1. Losses at the gene ends were 6 bases for V and 2 bases for J; bases not matched to a gene: 5. This CDR3 is built from 15 residues. The germline CDR1 and CDR2 sequences are LNHDA and SQIVND (reference sequence).